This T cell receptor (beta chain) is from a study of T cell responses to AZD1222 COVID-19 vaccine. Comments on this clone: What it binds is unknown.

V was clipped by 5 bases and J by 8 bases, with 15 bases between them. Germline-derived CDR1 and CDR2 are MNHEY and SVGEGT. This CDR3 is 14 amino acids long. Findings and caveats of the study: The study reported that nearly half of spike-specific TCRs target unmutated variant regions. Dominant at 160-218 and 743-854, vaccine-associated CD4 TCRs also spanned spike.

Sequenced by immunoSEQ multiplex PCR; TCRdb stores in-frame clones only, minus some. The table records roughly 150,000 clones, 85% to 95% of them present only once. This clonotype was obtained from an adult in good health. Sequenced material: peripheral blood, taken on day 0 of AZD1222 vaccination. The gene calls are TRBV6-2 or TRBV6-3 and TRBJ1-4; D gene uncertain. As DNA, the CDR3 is TGTGCCAGCAGTCAACTAGGCTCGGACGAAAAACTGTTTTTT. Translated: CASSQLGSDEKLFF.